The 9 T cell receptor beta chains given below trace back to one sample, sequenced in a study of blood T cell repertoires in COVID-19. Here immunoSEQ multiplex PCR was the method, and the copy in TCRdb shows in-frame clones only, minus some. Of some 240,000 clones in the sample, 65% to 85% were seen once. Sample: PBMCs or T cells enriched from blood (not recorded which). These receptors were obtained from a man aged 50 to 60 who had recovered from COVID-19.

V gene TRBV27 combines with J gene TRBJ1-1; weak D call: TRBD1 (6 bases). Deletions cut 5 bases from V and 2 bases from J, with 15 bases between. This CDR3 contains 15 residues. Germline CDR1 reads MNHEY; CDR2 reads SMNVEV (reference sequence). CDR3 nucleotides: TGTGCCAGCAGTATACAGGGAAGTGGCAACACTGAAGCTTTCTTT. Its translation is CASSIQGSGNTEAFF.

The chain has TRBV29-1 and TRBJ1-2; D perhaps matches TRBD1 (5 bases). The CDR3 runs to 13 residues. Trimming removed 7 bases at V and 3 bases at J, with 15 bases between. Germline assignment: CDR1 SQVTM and CDR2 ANQGSEA. The CDR3 region is CSGGGAGDYGYTF. DNA of the CDR3: TGCAGCGGGGGAGGGGCTGGGGACTATGGCTACACCTTC. Filled out from reference TRBV29-1 and TRBJ1-2, the complete variable domain reads SAVISQKPSRDICQRGTSLTIQCQVDSQVTMMFWYRQQPGQSLTLIATANQGSEATYESGFVIDKFPISRPNLTFSTLTVSNMSPEDSSIYLCSGGGAGDYGYTFGSGTRLTVV.

The chain couples TRBV6-1 to TRBJ1-5, with 7 bases fitting TRBD1. Trimming removed 1 base from V and 6 bases from J; junction bases left unmatched: 3. The germline V gene has CDR1 MNHNS and CDR2 SASEGT. The CDR3 is made up of 14 amino acids. The chain's CDR3 is CASSEGQGLQPQHF. CDR3 nucleotide sequence: TGTGCCAGCAGTGAAGGACAGGGACTTCAGCCCCAGCATTTT.

The J gene is TRBJ1-5, the V gene TRBV6-5; D is perhaps TRBD1 (6 bases). Germline V CDR1 and CDR2: MNHEY, SVGAGI. The CDR3 sequence is 14 residues long. The V end lost 7 bases, the J end lost 3 bases, and 13 bases lay between the germline ends. DNA for the CDR3: TGTGCCAGCACCTCAGGACAGCCCAATCAGCCCCAGCATTTT. It encodes CASTSGQPNQPQHF.

The CDR3 protein is CSASTSGRAKSYEQYF. For the CDR3, the DNA is TGCAGTGCTAGTACCAGCGGGAGGGCCAAGTCCTACGAGCAGTACTTC. The chain couples TRBV20-1 to TRBJ2-7; 10 bases are shared with TRBD2. CDR3 length equals 16 residues. The V gene end was trimmed by 3 bases and the J gene end by 1 base; junction bases not matched to a gene: 9. Per the germline V gene, CDR1 is DFQATT and CDR2 is SNEGSKA (reference sequence).

The chain combines TRBV15 with TRBJ1-5; D is ambiguous. Trimming left V 0 bases short and J 2 bases short, with 8 bases between. Germline CDR1 LNHNV, CDR2 YYDKDF (reference sequence). CDR3 size: 15 residues. For the CDR3, the DNA is TGTGCCACCAGCAGAGAAGGAGGGCGCAATCAGCCCCAGCATTTT. This translates into CATSREGGRNQPQHF. The full variable domain, in which reference TRBV15 and TRBJ1-5 provide the parts outside the CDR3, is DAMVIQNPRYQVTQFGKPVTLSCSQTLNHNVMYWYQQKSSQAPKLLFHYYDKDFNNEADTPDNFQSRRPNTSFCFLDIRSPGLGDTAMYLCATSREGGRNQPQHFGDGTRLSIL.

This clone was observed once. This chain links TRBV5-1 with TRBJ2-7, with no clear D. The CDR3 covers 11 residues. The ends were cut back, 5 bases at V and 4 bases at J, with 7 bases in the middle. Germline-derived CDR1 and CDR2 are SGHRS and YFSETQ. This CDR3 is CASSERYEQYF. CDR3 DNA: TGCGCCAGCAGTGAGAGGTACGAGCAGTACTTC.

This clone was counted a few times. The V gene is TRBV5-1, the J gene TRBJ2-5; 11 bases align to TRBD2. The CDR3 totals 15 residues. The junction had 7 bases not matched to a gene; V was cut back by 5 bases and J by 4 bases. Germline V gives CDR1 SGHRS, CDR2 YFSETQ. The CDR3 spells CASSSGTSGGETQYF. Here the CDR3 DNA reads TGCGCCAGCAGTTCCGGGACTAGCGGTGGAGAGACCCAGTACTTC.

The rearrangement joins TRBV3-1 (or the pseudogene TRBV3-2) to TRBJ2-6; D is undetermined. The germline CDR1 and CDR2 sequences are LGHDT and YNNKEL (reference sequence). V was shortened by 5 bases and J by 0 bases, with 8 bases between the two germline ends. The CDR3 is 15 residues long. The chain's CDR3 is CASSVLRSGANVLTF. Written as DNA, the CDR3 is TGTGCCAGCAGCGTTCTACGCTCTGGGGCCAACGTCCTGACTTTC.